This passage covers 13 T cell receptor beta chains from one sample sequenced in a study of response to subunit inactivated influenza vaccine. TCRdb processed the RT-PCR reads anew with MiXCR; each CDR3 protein has one entry. The table has about 650,000 distinct CDR3 sequences, 15% to 18% seen once. The sample in question was PBMCs from blood, obtained 11 to 12 days after vaccination. These receptors were collected from a man between 50 and 59 years old who received an inactivated influenza vaccine.

This clonotype was counted between two and nine times. This chain uses TRBV20-1 with TRBJ2-5; possible D gene TRBD2, 6 bases. This CDR3 spans 15 amino acids. Germline CDR1 and CDR2: DFQATT and SNEGSKA (reference sequence). V lost 4 bases and J 4 bases, leaving 19 bases between the germline ends. The CDR3 bases are TGCAGTGCTAATGGGGATCTAGCGTTCGGAGAGACCCAGTACTTC. Translated, it gives CSANGDLAFGETQYF.

There are many counts of this clonotype. The chain couples TRBV20-1 to TRBJ1-5; 10 bases align to TRBD1. This CDR3 is built from 14 residues. Looked up from germline, CDR1 is DFQATT and CDR2 is SNEGSKA (reference sequence). Germline trimming cut 6 bases from V and 6 bases from J; bases unmatched to any gene: 8. Here the CDR3 DNA reads TGCAGTGCAAAAACGACAGGGGGCTTTCAGCCCCAGCATTTT. Its translation is CSAKTTGGFQPQHF.

The V gene is TRBV6-5, the J gene TRBJ2-5; perhaps D is TRBD1 or TRBD2 (5 bases each). The CDR3 totals 15 residues. Germline V gives CDR1 MNHEY, CDR2 SVGAGI. Deletions cut 0 bases from V and 1 base from J, with 9 bases between. The chain's CDR3 is CASSYSAGTQETQYF. As DNA, the CDR3 is TGTGCCAGCAGTTACTCGGCAGGGACCCAAGAGACCCAGTACTTC.

The V call is TRBV18, the J call TRBJ2-1, with TRBD2 matching over 9 bases. Germline-derived CDR1 and CDR2 are KGHSH and LQKENI. Trimming removed 1 base from V and 4 bases from J; junction bases left unmatched: 11. The CDR3 has 18 amino acids. The CDR3 sequence: CASSPQAPTSGKYNEQFF. The DNA of the CDR3 is TGTGCCAGCTCACCACAGGCTCCGACTAGCGGAAAATACAATGAGCAGTTCTTC.

This clonotype was seen just once. The chain carries TRBV20-1 and TRBJ1-1; unclear D gene. The CDR3 has 8 residues. Germline CDR1 and CDR2: DFQATT and SNEGSKA (reference sequence). The germline V and J ends were trimmed by 6 bases and 8 bases, with 4 bases remaining between them. The CDR3, as DNA: TGCAGTGCCCCCGAAGCTTTCTTT. Encoded protein: CSAPEAFF.

The chain links TRBV5-8 to TRBJ2-1; maybe TRBD2 (5 bases). Trimming removed 4 bases from V and 9 bases from J, with 23 bases in between. The length of the CDR3 is 16 residues. Germline assignment: CDR1 SGHTS and CDR2 YDEGEE. Here the CDR3 DNA reads TGTGCCAGCAGCCCCGGATCGGTGGTGTTCCTAGCTGAGCAGTTCTTC. Translation: CASSPGSVVFLAEQFF.

This clonotype was recorded a few times. The chain couples TRBV7-6 to TRBJ2-2; 10 bases are a match to TRBD1. CDR1 and CDR2 from the germline V gene are SGHVS and FNYEAQ. The CDR3 consists of 15 residues. V lost 5 bases and J lost 5; bases outside the gene matches: 5. DNA of the CDR3: TGTGCCAGCAGCAATAGGGGACAGGGGACCGGGGAGCTGTTTTTT. Amino acids: CASSNRGQGTGELFF.

This clonotype has only a few counts. V and J are TRBV7-9 and TRBJ2-7; 7 nucleotides agree with TRBD2. The CDR3 contains 15 residues. The germline gives CDR1 SEHNR, CDR2 FQNEAQ (reference sequence). The trim removed 1 base at V and 2 bases at J, leaving 5 bases unmatched. Written as DNA, the CDR3 is TGTGCCAGCAGCTTAGATCCCGGACTAGCCTACGAGCAGTACTTC. Amino acids: CASSLDPGLAYEQYF.

This clonotype was seen a handful of times. V gene TRBV4-1 combines with J gene TRBJ2-1; 9 bases align to TRBD2. Trimming took 1 base from V and 9 from J; bases not matched to a gene: 10. The CDR3 contains 16 residues. Germline CDR1 reads MGHRA; CDR2 reads YSYEKL. Written as DNA, the CDR3 is TGCGCCAGCAGCCAAGTAGGCGGGGGGGCCAGGATTGAGCAGTTCTTC. This translates into CASSQVGGGARIEQFF.

This clonotype was seen a few times. The chain joins TRBV28 to TRBJ2-3; perhaps TRBD1 as D (6 bases). Germline assignment: CDR1 MDHEN and CDR2 SYDVKM. CDR3 size: 18 residues. The germline V and J ends were trimmed by 2 bases and 2 bases, with 20 bases remaining between them. The CDR3 sequence is CASSLRPKQGSLTDTQYF. As DNA, the CDR3 is TGTGCCAGCAGTTTACGTCCTAAACAGGGTAGCCTCACAGATACGCAGTATTTT.

This clonotype was observed a handful of times. The V and J genes are TRBV20-1 and TRBJ1-2; D uncertain. Germline CDR1 is DFQATT and CDR2 is SNEGSKA (reference sequence). This CDR3 region has 13 residues. Trimming stripped 6 bases from V and 1 base from J, with 12 bases between. The CDR3 DNA reads TGCAGTGCCGGGCCCATTTTTAACTATGGCTACACCTTC. Protein: CSAGPIFNYGYTF.

This clonotype was detected ten times or more. The V call is TRBV25-1, the J call TRBJ2-5, with no clear D. This CDR3 is 15 amino acids long. Germline-derived CDR1 and CDR2 are MGHDK and SYGVNS. V was clipped by 1 base and J by 5 bases, with 14 bases between them. The chain's CDR3 is CASSELRFTEETQYF. The CDR3 DNA sequence: TGTGCCAGCAGTGAATTGCGGTTCACGGAGGAGACCCAGTACTTC.

In its sample, this clonotype was seen many times. This chain uses TRBV5-1 with TRBJ1-3; 7 bases are a match to TRBD1. V was pared by 4 bases and J by 4 bases, with 8 bases of the junction left unmatched. Germline V gives CDR1 SGHRS, CDR2 YFSETQ. The CDR3 loop spans 15 amino acids. In DNA form, the CDR3 reads TGCGCCAGCAGCCATACAGGGGAGAAAGGAAACACCATATATTTT. As protein: CASSHTGEKGNTIYF.